A single sample gave rise to the 9 T cell receptor beta chains below, sequenced in a study of OX40 agonist ivuxolimab in advanced cancers. Method: immunoSEQ multiplex PCR; TCRdb's copy keeps in-frame clones and lacks some. This sample has some 31,000 clones; more than 70% occur once, and the top ten carry roughly 23%. The sequences come from CD4+ or CD8+ T cells sorted from blood, collected in a trial of the OX40 agonist ivuxolimab. The receptor set was obtained from an adult with an advanced solid tumor such as melanoma, head and neck, liver or kidney cancer.

The chain has TRBV5-4 and TRBJ2-3, with a tentative D call TRBD2 (5 bases). The CDR3 sequence is 17 residues long. Germline V gene data show CDR1 as SGHNT and CDR2 as YYREEE (reference sequence). V gave up 9 bases and J gave up 5 bases, with 28 bases separating them. CDR3 amino acids: CAISRPTSSGFGDTQYF. The CDR3 DNA reads TGTGCCATCTCCCGTCCTACTAGTTCCGGATTCGGAGATACGCAGTATTTT.

The CDR3, as DNA: TGTGCCAGCAGCGCTCAGGGTTTCCCAGATACGCAGTATTTT. Its translation is CASSAQGFPDTQYF. The chain combines TRBV9 with TRBJ2-3; weak D call: TRBD1 (5 bases). V shed 3 bases and J shed 4 bases, with 12 bases lying between them. The CDR3 has 14 residues. Germline CDR1 and CDR2: SGDLS and YYNGEE.

This clone was detected a few times. The chain carries TRBV10-2 and TRBJ2-1; D uncertain. Trimming took off 6 bases at V and 0 bases at J, with 15 bases between the two ends. From germline, CDR1 is WSHSY and CDR2 SAAADI. The CDR3 length is 16 residues. CDR3 sequence reads: CASSDTTESSYNEQFF. CDR3 nucleotides: TGCGCCAGCAGCGATACTACAGAGAGCTCCTACAATGAGCAGTTCTTC.

This rearrangement joins TRBV5-6 to TRBJ1-2; D uncertain. The CDR3 is made up of 13 amino acids. Germline CDR1 and CDR2: SGHDT and YYEEEE. V was cut by 4 bases and J by 8 bases, with 15 bases left in between. The CDR3: CASSRLLGGGYTF. CDR3 coding DNA: TGTGCCAGCAGCCGGCTTCTAGGTGGGGGCTACACCTTC.

The chain recombines TRBV6-6 with TRBJ2-2; 8 nucleotides line up with TRBD1. Trimming at V came to 4 bases and at J to 9 bases, leaving 7 bases not matched to a gene. CDR3 length: 14 amino acids. Germline V gene sequence: CDR1 MNHNY, CDR2 SVGAGI (reference sequence). CDR3 bases: TGTGCCAGCAGTTTCTCGACAGGGGAAAGGGAGCTGTTTTTT. Translating gives CASSFSTGERELFF.

This sequence joins TRBV7-2 and TRBJ2-2; the D is unclear. The germline gives CDR1 SGHTA, CDR2 FQGNSA. Trimming removed 5 bases from V and 0 bases from J, with 7 bases in between. The CDR3 runs to 14 residues. The CDR3 sequence is CASSRGSNTGELFF. CDR3 in DNA: TGTGCCAGCAGCCGTGGCTCGAACACCGGGGAGCTGTTTTTT.

This clone was observed a few times. This chain uses TRBV6-5 with TRBJ1-4, with 10 bases fitting TRBD1. Germline V gives CDR1 MNHEY, CDR2 SVGAGI. The CDR3 contains 13 residues. The ends lost 6 bases at V and 10 bases at J; junction bases unmatched: 5. Written as DNA, the CDR3 is TGTGCCAGCAGCTTCGGACAGGGGGGAAAACTGTTTTTT. Translation: CASSFGQGGKLFF.

The chain recombines TRBV6-6 with TRBJ1-2; D remains ambiguous. Germline CDR1 MNHNY, CDR2 SVGAGI (reference sequence). CDR3 length: 14 residues. The V end lost 7 bases, the J end lost 2 bases, and 14 bases lay between the germline ends. CDR3 bases: TGTGCCAGCATTCCCAGGCGGGCCAACTATGGCTACACCTTC. This codes for CASIPRRANYGYTF.

In DNA, the CDR3 is TGTGCCAGTAGTGGGGTGGGGGGCTACGAGCAGTACTTC. Residues: CASSGVGGYEQYF. The chain combines TRBV19 with TRBJ2-7; the D gene is possibly TRBD2 (6 bases). CDR1 is LNHDA, CDR2 SQIVND, per germline (reference sequence). V was shortened by 5 bases and J by 3 bases, with 11 bases between the two germline ends. CDR3 length: 13 amino acids.